The rows below give T cell receptor beta chains drawn from one sample of a study of blood T cell repertoires in COVID-19. Only in-frame clones appear in the TCRdb table, and some are missing; sequencing was by immunoSEQ multiplex PCR. The sample has 130,000 to 150,000 clones, roughly 88% seen once; the top ten hold 8%. Sequencing used peripheral blood. The receptors derive from a woman aged 60-70 years with COVID-19, enrolled during active disease. CDR3s include the opening cysteine and the closing phenylalanine or tryptophan. The D gene is left open where the match is weak. Clone size is given for some rows only: seen once, a few or many times, or a class if the clone is expanded.

length	D	V	J	size	CDR3	DNA
16	TRBD1	TRBV2	TRBJ1-1	-	CASLRALGTGSTEAFF	TGTGCCAGTCTCCGCGCCCTAGGGACAGGGAGCACTGAAGCTTTCTTT
15	TRBD1	TRBV19	TRBJ2-2	-	CASSSRTGSTGELFF	TGTGCCAGTAGTTCGAGGACAGGGAGTACCGGGGAGCTGTTTTTT
16	TRBD1	TRBV5-1	TRBJ2-7	-	CASRQQPGQEHYEQYF	TGCGCCAGCAGACAACAACCGGGACAGGAGCACTACGAGCAGTACTTC
14	-	TRBV10-1	TRBJ2-2	few	CASSETANTGELFF	TGCGCCAGCAGTGAAACGGCGAACACCGGGGAGCTGTTTTTT
13	-	TRBV29-1	TRBJ2-7	-	CSVTGTGGYEQYF	TGCAGCGTTACAGGGACGGGGGGATACGAGCAGTACTTC
13	-	TRBV7-2	TRBJ1-4	-	CASSLPSNEKLFF	TGTGCCAGCAGCTTGCCGAGTAATGAAAAACTGTTTTTT
17	TRBD1	TRBV10-1	TRBJ2-1	-	CASSEAAPGQASDEQFF	TGCGCCAGCAGTGAGGCGGCGCCGGGACAGGCTAGCGATGAGCAGTTCTTC
15	TRBD1	TRBV6-5	TRBJ1-1	-	CASANAGQGTIEAFF	TGTGCCAGCGCTAATGCGGGACAGGGGACTATTGAAGCTTTCTTT
16	-	TRBV10-3	TRBJ1-4	-	CAISESGRDTNEKLFF	TGTGCCATCAGTGAGTCGGGCCGAGACACTAATGAAAAACTGTTTTTT
13	-	TRBV7-2	TRBJ2-1	-	CASSLVWQDKQFF	TGTGCCAGCAGCTTAGTATGGCAGGATAAGCAGTTCTTC
14	TRBD2	TRBV7-2	TRBJ2-3	-	CASSELAAGDTQYF	TGTGCCAGCAGCGAACTAGCGGCCGGGGATACGCAGTATTTT
13	TRBD1	TRBV10-1	TRBJ1-2	-	CASSESGTGFYTF	TGCGCCAGCAGTGAGTCGGGGACAGGGTTCTACACCTTC
15	-	TRBV15	TRBJ2-7	-	CATSREGGSSYEQYF	TGTGCCACCAGCAGGGAAGGTGGGAGCTCCTACGAGCAGTACTTC
16	TRBD2	TRBV7-9	TRBJ2-3	-	CASSSGGTKSTDTQYF	TGTGCCAGCAGCTCGGGGGGGACTAAAAGCACAGATACGCAGTATTTT
14	TRBD1	TRBV30	TRBJ2-1	once	CAWSLRTGSHEQFF	TGTGCCTGGAGCCTACGGACAGGGTCCCATGAGCAGTTCTTC
15	TRBD2	TRBV7-2	TRBJ2-7	-	CASSPSGGDSYEQYF	TGTGCCAGCAGTCCTAGCGGGGGGGACTCCTACGAGCAGTACTTC
14	TRBD1	TRBV25-1	TRBJ2-7	-	CASRRTGASDEQYF	TGTGCCAGCAGGAGGACAGGGGCTTCGGACGAGCAGTACTTC
18	TRBD1	TRBV19	TRBJ1-5	-	CASRPGQGRAYSNQPQHF	TGTGCCAGTAGGCCTGGACAGGGGAGGGCATATAGCAATCAGCCCCAGCATTTT
14	TRBD1	TRBV5-1	TRBJ1-1	-	CASSRDRGHTEAFF	TGCGCCAGCAGCCGAGACAGGGGGCACACTGAAGCTTTCTTT
17	TRBD2	TRBV2	TRBJ2-5	-	CASSAQRGGPTQETQYF	TGTGCCAGCAGTGCGCAGCGGGGGGGACCCACACAAGAGACCCAGTACTTC
14	-	TRBV4-2	TRBJ2-1	-	CASSQVGIYNEQFF	TGTGCCAGCAGCCAAGTCGGGATCTACAATGAGCAGTTCTTC
15	-	TRBV5-1	TRBJ1-6	-	CASSLAPDYNSPLHF	TGCGCCAGCAGCTTGGCGCCAGATTATAATTCACCCCTCCACTTT
14	-	TRBV5-4	TRBJ1-1	-	CASSLDSFNTEAFF	TGTGCCAGCAGCTTGGATTCCTTTAACACTGAAGCTTTCTTT
14	TRBD1	TRBV19	TRBJ1-1	few	CASSAQGQFSEAFF	TGTGCCAGTAGTGCTCAGGGACAGTTTTCTGAAGCTTTCTTT
15	TRBD1	TRBV5-3	TRBJ2-7	-	CARSLAAGTGVEQYF	TGTGCCAGAAGCTTGGCGGCAGGGACAGGGGTCGAGCAGTACTTC
14	-	TRBV19	TRBJ1-6	-	CASTRTGSGSPLHF	TGTGCCAGTACTCGAACGGGGTCGGGGTCACCCCTCCACTTT
15	-	TRBV3-1/TRBV3-2	TRBJ1-6	-	CASSQEGRVGSPLHF	TGTGCCAGCAGCCAAGAGGGCAGGGTTGGGTCACCCCTCCACTTT
15	-	TRBV5-1	TRBJ2-7	-	CASSSGGGRGPEQYF	TGCGCCAGCAGCTCGGGCGGAGGCAGGGGCCCCGAGCAGTACTTC
14	-	TRBV5-4	TRBJ1-2	-	CASSPMSGDYGYTF	TGTGCCAGCAGCCCTATGTCAGGGGACTATGGCTACACCTTC
14	-	TRBV29-1	TRBJ2-1	-	CSVGQGSSYNEQFF	TGCAGCGTTGGGCAGGGGAGCTCCTACAATGAGCAGTTCTTC
15	TRBD2	TRBV2	TRBJ2-3	-	CASRENREGTDTQYF	TGTGCCAGCAGAGAGAACCGGGAGGGGACAGATACGCAGTATTTT
14	TRBD1	TRBV2	TRBJ1-1	-	CASSLDRASTEAFF	TGTGCCAGCAGCCTGGACAGGGCGTCGACTGAAGCTTTCTTT
14	TRBD1	TRBV19	TRBJ1-2	-	CASRRTGNYYGYTF	TGTGCCAGCAGACGGACAGGGAATTACTATGGCTACACCTTC
15	TRBD1	TRBV6-6	TRBJ1-5	-	CASSYLQGRYQPQHF	TGTGCCAGCAGTTACCTACAGGGGCGGTATCAGCCCCAGCATTTT